These T cell receptor beta chains were read from a single sample in a study of shared clonotypes between healthy human individuals. Data came from immunoSEQ multiplex PCR; TCRdb stores just in-frame clones and leaves some out. The data show approximately 2,000,000 clones, just under 95% seen once. The sample comprised naive CD8+ T cells from PBMCs. These receptors came from a young man in good health. Some clones in this sample may be carry-over from other donors' samples. Each CDR3 is given with its conserved first and last residue. Fields, in order: V gene, J gene, clone size, D gene, CDR3 DNA, CDR3 protein. The D gene is left open where the match is weak. Some rows have no size entry. The others give once, few or many, or a class for an expanded clone.

v_call: TRBV4-1
j_call: TRBJ2-5
clone_size: .
d_call: .
cdr3_nt: TGCGCCAGCAGCCAAGGGGTCCCCGTGAGCCAAGAGACCCAGTACTTC
cdr3_aa: CASSQGVPVSQETQYF

v_call: TRBV9
j_call: TRBJ1-1
clone_size: .
d_call: .
cdr3_nt: TGTGCCAGCAGCGTAGATCTGGGCATGAACACTGAAGCTTTCTTT
cdr3_aa: CASSVDLGMNTEAFF

v_call: TRBV7-9
j_call: TRBJ1-1
clone_size: .
d_call: .
cdr3_nt: TGTGCCAGCAGCTTCGTAGACGGACTGAACACTGAAGCTTTCTTT
cdr3_aa: CASSFVDGLNTEAFF

v_call: TRBV5-1
j_call: TRBJ2-6
clone_size: .
d_call: .
cdr3_nt: TGCGCCAGCAGCTTTAAACAGGTGGGGTTCTCTGGGGCCAACGTCCTGACTTTC
cdr3_aa: CASSFKQVGFSGANVLTF

v_call: TRBV27
j_call: TRBJ2-3
clone_size: .
d_call: .
cdr3_nt: TGTGCCAGCAGGTCTAGACAGTATACGCAGTATTTT
cdr3_aa: CASRSRQYTQYF

v_call: TRBV2
j_call: TRBJ2-7
clone_size: .
d_call: .
cdr3_nt: TGTGCCAGCAGTGAAGAGGAGGGGAGAAGGGGTCTCGTCTACGAGCAGTACTTC
cdr3_aa: CASSEEEGRRGLVYEQYF

v_call: TRBV27
j_call: TRBJ1-5
clone_size: .
d_call: .
cdr3_nt: TGTGCCAGCAGTTACCAGGGAAGCCAGCCCCAGCATTTT
cdr3_aa: CASSYQGSQPQHF

v_call: TRBV19
j_call: TRBJ1-5
clone_size: .
d_call: .
cdr3_nt: TGTGCCAGTAGTATTGGTTCATATAATCAGCCCCAGCATTTT
cdr3_aa: CASSIGSYNQPQHF

v_call: TRBV7-9
j_call: TRBJ2-1
clone_size: .
d_call: TRBD2
cdr3_nt: TGTGCCAGCAGCTTAGCTGCGGGAGGGCCACAGGATGAGCAGTTCTTC
cdr3_aa: CASSLAAGGPQDEQFF

v_call: TRBV7-6
j_call: TRBJ2-2
clone_size: .
d_call: TRBD1
cdr3_nt: TGTGCCAGCAGCTTAGATCGGGGGACAGGTCCAACCGGGGAGCTGTTTTTT
cdr3_aa: CASSLDRGTGPTGELFF

v_call: TRBV30
j_call: TRBJ2-2
clone_size: .
d_call: TRBD1
cdr3_nt: TGTGCCTGGAGTGTTAGGACAGGGCCGAACACCGGGGAGCTGTTTTTT
cdr3_aa: CAWSVRTGPNTGELFF

v_call: TRBV9
j_call: TRBJ1-2
clone_size: .
d_call: .
cdr3_nt: TGTGCCAGCACCGAATGGGGGGAGGACTATGGCTACACCTTC
cdr3_aa: CASTEWGEDYGYTF

v_call: TRBV19
j_call: TRBJ2-2
clone_size: .
d_call: TRBD1
cdr3_nt: TGTGCCAGTAGTATTGGGACAGTTGTCGGGGAGCTGTTTTTT
cdr3_aa: CASSIGTVVGELFF

v_call: TRBV4-3
j_call: TRBJ2-7
clone_size: .
d_call: .
cdr3_nt: TGCGCCAGCAGCCAAGGACGGTCCTCCTACGAGCAGTACTTC
cdr3_aa: CASSQGRSSYEQYF

v_call: TRBV9
j_call: TRBJ2-7
clone_size: .
d_call: TRBD1
cdr3_nt: TGTGCCAGCAGCGTAGCGACAGGGGGATACGAGCAGTACTTC
cdr3_aa: CASSVATGGYEQYF

v_call: TRBV27
j_call: TRBJ2-1
clone_size: .
d_call: .
cdr3_nt: TGTGCCAGCAGTCCCTCTCAGGGGGAGGTGTACAATGAGCAGTTCTTC
cdr3_aa: CASSPSQGEVYNEQFF

v_call: TRBV5-4
j_call: TRBJ2-7
clone_size: .
d_call: TRBD2
cdr3_nt: TGTGCCAGCAGCTTAGGGACTAGCTTAGGTTACGAGCAGTACTTC
cdr3_aa: CASSLGTSLGYEQYF

v_call: TRBV19
j_call: TRBJ1-5
clone_size: few
d_call: .
cdr3_nt: TGTGCCAGTAGTATAATGGGGAATAGCAATCAGCCCCAGCATTTT
cdr3_aa: CASSIMGNSNQPQHF

v_call: TRBV27
j_call: TRBJ2-2
clone_size: .
d_call: .
cdr3_nt: TGTGCCAGCAGTTTAAAAAACACCGGGGAGCTGTTTTTT
cdr3_aa: CASSLKNTGELFF

v_call: TRBV28
j_call: TRBJ1-5
clone_size: once
d_call: .
cdr3_nt: TGTGCCAGCAACCCCCACCTGGGGAGCAATCAGCCCCAGCATTTT
cdr3_aa: CASNPHLGSNQPQHF

v_call: TRBV5-1
j_call: TRBJ2-1
clone_size: .
d_call: TRBD2
cdr3_nt: TGCGCCAGCAGCTTGGAAGCGGGAGTAAGGAACAATGAGCAGTTCTTC
cdr3_aa: CASSLEAGVRNNEQFF

v_call: TRBV11-2
j_call: TRBJ2-7
clone_size: .
d_call: .
cdr3_nt: TGTGCCAGCAGCTTAGGGGTCAGCTACGAGCAGTACTTC
cdr3_aa: CASSLGVSYEQYF

v_call: TRBV5-1
j_call: TRBJ2-1
clone_size: .
d_call: .
cdr3_nt: TGCGCCAGCAGCTATACACCGGGGACGGCCAGTGAGCAGTTCTTC
cdr3_aa: CASSYTPGTASEQFF

v_call: TRBV27
j_call: TRBJ2-6
clone_size: once
d_call: TRBD1
cdr3_nt: TGTGCCAGCAGTGCCTCTCCGGGACAGGGGTCTGGGGCCAACGTCCTGACTTTC
cdr3_aa: CASSASPGQGSGANVLTF

v_call: TRBV4-3
j_call: TRBJ2-5
clone_size: .
d_call: TRBD2
cdr3_nt: TGCGCCAGCAGCCAAACGGCGGGAGGGGGAGAGACCCAGTACTTC
cdr3_aa: CASSQTAGGGETQYF

v_call: TRBV4-1
j_call: TRBJ2-7
clone_size: .
d_call: .
cdr3_nt: TGCGCCAGCAGCCAAGGCAGCGTAGACTACGAGCAGTACTTC
cdr3_aa: CASSQGSVDYEQYF

v_call: TRBV28
j_call: TRBJ2-7
clone_size: once
d_call: TRBD2
cdr3_nt: TGTGCCAGCAGCCACAACCGACTAGCGGGGGGGATCAACGAGCAGTACTTC
cdr3_aa: CASSHNRLAGGINEQYF

v_call: TRBV2
j_call: TRBJ2-4
clone_size: .
d_call: TRBD2
cdr3_nt: TGTGCCCAAAGACGGGGACTAGCGGGAGAAGGGGGAGACATTCAGTACTTC
cdr3_aa: CAQRRGLAGEGGDIQYF

v_call: TRBV7-9
j_call: TRBJ2-7
clone_size: .
d_call: .
cdr3_nt: TGTGCCAGCAGCCTGGCCCCTGGGACTCCCGGCTACGAGCAGTACTTC
cdr3_aa: CASSLAPGTPGYEQYF

v_call: TRBV7-3
j_call: TRBJ2-1
clone_size: .
d_call: TRBD2
cdr3_nt: TGTGCCAGCAGCTCCCCCTTGGGAGCGGGAGGAAACAATGAGCAGTTCTTC
cdr3_aa: CASSSPLGAGGNNEQFF